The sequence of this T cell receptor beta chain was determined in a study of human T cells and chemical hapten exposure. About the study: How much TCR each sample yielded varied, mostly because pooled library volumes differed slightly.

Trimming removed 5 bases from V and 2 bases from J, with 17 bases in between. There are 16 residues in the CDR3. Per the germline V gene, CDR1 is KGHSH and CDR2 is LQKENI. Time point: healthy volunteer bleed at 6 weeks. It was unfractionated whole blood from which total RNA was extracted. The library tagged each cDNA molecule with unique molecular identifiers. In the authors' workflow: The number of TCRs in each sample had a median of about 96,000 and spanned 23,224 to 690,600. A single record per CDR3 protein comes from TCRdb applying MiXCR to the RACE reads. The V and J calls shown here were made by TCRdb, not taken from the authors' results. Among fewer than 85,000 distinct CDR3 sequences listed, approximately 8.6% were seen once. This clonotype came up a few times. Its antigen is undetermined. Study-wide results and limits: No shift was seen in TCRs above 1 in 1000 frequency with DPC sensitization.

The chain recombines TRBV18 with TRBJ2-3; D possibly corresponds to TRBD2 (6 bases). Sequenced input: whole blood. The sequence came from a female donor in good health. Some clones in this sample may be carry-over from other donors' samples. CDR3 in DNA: TGTGCCAGCTCATCTAACCGGGGGTCACACACAGATACGCAGTATTTT. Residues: CASSSNRGSHTDTQYF.